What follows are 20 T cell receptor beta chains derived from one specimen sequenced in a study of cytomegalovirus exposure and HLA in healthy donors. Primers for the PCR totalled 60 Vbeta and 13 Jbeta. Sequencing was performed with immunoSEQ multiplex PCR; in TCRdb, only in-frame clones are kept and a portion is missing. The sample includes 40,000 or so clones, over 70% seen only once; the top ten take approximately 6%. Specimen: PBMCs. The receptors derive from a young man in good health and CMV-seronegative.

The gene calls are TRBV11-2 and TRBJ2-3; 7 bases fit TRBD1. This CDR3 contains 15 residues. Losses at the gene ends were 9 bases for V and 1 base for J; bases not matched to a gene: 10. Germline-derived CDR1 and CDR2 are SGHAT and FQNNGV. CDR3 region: CASLSTGWGTDTQYF. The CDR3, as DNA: TGTGCCAGTCTCTCGACAGGGTGGGGCACAGATACGCAGTATTTT.

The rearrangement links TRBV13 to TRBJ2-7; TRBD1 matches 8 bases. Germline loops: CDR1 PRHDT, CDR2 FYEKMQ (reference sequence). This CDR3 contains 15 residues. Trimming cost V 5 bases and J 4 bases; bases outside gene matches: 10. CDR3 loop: CASSQGTGLLYEQYF. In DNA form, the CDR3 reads TGTGCCAGCAGCCAGGGGACAGGCCTATTATACGAGCAGTACTTC.

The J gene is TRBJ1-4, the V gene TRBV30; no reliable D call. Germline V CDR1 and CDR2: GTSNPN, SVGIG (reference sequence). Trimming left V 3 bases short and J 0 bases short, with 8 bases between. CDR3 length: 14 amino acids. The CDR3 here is CAWSPGATNEKLFF. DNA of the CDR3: TGTGCCTGGAGCCCCGGGGCAACTAATGAAAAACTGTTTTTT.

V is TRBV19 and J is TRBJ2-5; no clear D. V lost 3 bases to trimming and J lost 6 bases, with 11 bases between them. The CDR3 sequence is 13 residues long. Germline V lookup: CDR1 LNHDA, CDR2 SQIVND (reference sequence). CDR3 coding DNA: TGTGCCAGTAGTATCCAAGCCAGGCAGACCCAGTACTTC. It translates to CASSIQARQTQYF.

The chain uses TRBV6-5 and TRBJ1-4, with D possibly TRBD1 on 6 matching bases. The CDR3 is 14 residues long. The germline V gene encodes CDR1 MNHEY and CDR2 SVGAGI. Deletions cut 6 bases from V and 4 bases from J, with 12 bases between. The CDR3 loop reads CASRRDRINEKLFF. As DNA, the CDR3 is TGTGCCAGCAGGAGAGACAGGATTAATGAAAAACTGTTTTTT.

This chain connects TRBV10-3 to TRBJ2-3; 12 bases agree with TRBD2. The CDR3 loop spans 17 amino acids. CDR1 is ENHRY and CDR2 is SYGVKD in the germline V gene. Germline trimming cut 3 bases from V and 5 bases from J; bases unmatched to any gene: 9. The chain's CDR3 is CAISDVALAGGKDTQYF. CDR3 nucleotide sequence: TGTGCCATCAGTGATGTAGCCCTAGCGGGAGGGAAAGATACGCAGTATTTT.

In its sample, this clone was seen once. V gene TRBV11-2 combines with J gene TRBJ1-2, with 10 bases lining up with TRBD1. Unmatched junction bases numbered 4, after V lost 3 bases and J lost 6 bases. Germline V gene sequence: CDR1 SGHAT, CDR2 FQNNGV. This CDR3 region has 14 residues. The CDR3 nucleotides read TGTGCCAGCAGCTTGCGACAGGGGGCGCATGGCTACACCTTC. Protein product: CASSLRQGAHGYTF. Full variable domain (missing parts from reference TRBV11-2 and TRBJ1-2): EAGVAQSPRYKIIEKRQSVAFWCNPISGHATLYWYQQILGQGPKLLIQFQNNGVVDDSQLPKDRFSAERLKGVDSTLKIQPAKLEDSAVYLCASSLRQGAHGYTFGSGTRLTVV.

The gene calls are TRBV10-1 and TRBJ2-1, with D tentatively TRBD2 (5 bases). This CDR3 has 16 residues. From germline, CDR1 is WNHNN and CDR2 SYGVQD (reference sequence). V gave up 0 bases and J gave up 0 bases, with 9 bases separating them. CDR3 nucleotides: TGCGCCAGCAGTGAGTCTAGCGCGAACTCCTACAATGAGCAGTTCTTC. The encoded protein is CASSESSANSYNEQFF.

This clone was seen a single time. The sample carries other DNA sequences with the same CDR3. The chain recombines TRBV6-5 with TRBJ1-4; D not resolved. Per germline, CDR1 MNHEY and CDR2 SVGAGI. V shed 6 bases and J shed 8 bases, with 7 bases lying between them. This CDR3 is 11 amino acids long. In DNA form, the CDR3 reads TGTGCCAGCAGGTCACAGGAAAAACTGTTTTTT. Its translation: CASRSQEKLFF.

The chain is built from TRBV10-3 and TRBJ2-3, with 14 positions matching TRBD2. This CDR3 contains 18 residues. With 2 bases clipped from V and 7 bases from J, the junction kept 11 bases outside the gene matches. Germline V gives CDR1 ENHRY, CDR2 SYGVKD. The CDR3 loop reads CAISEPGTSGGRSNTQYF. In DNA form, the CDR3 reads TGTGCCATCAGTGAGCCAGGGACTAGCGGGGGCCGCTCAAATACGCAGTATTTT.

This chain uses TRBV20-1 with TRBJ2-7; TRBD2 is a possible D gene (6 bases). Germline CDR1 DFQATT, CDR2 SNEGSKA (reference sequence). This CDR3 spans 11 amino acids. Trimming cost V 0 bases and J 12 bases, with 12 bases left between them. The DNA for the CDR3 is TGCAGTGCTAGAGACGAGCGGGTTCTGTACTTC. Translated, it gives CSARDERVLYF.

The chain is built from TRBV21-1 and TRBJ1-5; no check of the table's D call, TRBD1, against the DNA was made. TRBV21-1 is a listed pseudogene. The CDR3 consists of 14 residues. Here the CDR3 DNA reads TGTGCCAGCAGCAAGGGGACAGGATGTCAGCCCCAGCATTTT. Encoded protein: CASSKGTGCQPQHF.

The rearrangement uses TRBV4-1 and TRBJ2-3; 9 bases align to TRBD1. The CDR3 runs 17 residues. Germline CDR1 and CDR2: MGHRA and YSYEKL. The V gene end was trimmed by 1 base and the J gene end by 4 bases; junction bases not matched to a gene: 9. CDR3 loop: CASSQGRTGDGADTQYF. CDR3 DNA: TGCGCCAGCAGCCAAGGGCGGACAGGGGATGGAGCAGATACGCAGTATTTT.

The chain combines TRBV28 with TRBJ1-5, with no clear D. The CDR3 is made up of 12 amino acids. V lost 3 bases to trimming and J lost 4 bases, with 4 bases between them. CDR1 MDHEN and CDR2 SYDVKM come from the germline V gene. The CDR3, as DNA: TGTGCCAGCAGTTTCGGGAATCAGCCCCAGCATTTT. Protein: CASSFGNQPQHF.

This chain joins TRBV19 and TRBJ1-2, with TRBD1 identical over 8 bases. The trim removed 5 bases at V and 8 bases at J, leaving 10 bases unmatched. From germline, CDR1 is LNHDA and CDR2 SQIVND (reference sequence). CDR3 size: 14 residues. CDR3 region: CASSVGQGAIGYTF. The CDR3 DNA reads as TGTGCCAGTAGTGTTGGCCAGGGGGCGATCGGCTACACCTTC.

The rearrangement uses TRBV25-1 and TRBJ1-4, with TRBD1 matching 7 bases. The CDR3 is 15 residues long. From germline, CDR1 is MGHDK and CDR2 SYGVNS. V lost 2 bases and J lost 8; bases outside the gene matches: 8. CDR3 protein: CASSEPRQGVEKLFF. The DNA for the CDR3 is TGTGCCAGCAGTGAACCCAGACAGGGAGTGGAAAAACTGTTTTTT. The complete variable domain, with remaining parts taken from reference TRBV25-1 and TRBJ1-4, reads EADIYQTPRYLVIGTGKKITLECSQTMGHDKMYWYQQDPGMELHLIHYSYGVNSTEKGDLSSESTVSRIRTEHFPLTLESARPSHTSQYLCASSEPRQGVEKLFFGSGTQLSVL.

CDR3 coding DNA: TGTGCCGGAAGCGGGGGTTCTGGAAACACCATATATTTT. Translation: CAGSGGSGNTIYF. This sequence joins TRBV30 and TRBJ1-3, with D maybe TRBD1 (5 bases). The V end lost 8 bases, the J end lost 1 base, and 12 bases lay between the germline ends. Germline-derived CDR1 and CDR2 are GTSNPN and SVGIG (reference sequence). CDR3 size: 13 residues.

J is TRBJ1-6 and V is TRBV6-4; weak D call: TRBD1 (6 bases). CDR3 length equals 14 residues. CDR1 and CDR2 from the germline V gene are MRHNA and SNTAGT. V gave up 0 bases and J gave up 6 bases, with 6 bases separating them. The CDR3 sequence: CASSDSQGNSPLHF. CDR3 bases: TGTGCCAGCAGTGACTCACAGGGTAATTCACCCCTCCACTTT.

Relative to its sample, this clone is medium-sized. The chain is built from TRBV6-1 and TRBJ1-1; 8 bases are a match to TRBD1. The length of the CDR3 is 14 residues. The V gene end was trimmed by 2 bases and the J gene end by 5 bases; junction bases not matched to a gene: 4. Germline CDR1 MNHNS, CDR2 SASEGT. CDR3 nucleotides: TGTGCCAGCAGTGAATCAGGGGGCGGTACTGAAGCTTTCTTT. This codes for CASSESGGGTEAFF.

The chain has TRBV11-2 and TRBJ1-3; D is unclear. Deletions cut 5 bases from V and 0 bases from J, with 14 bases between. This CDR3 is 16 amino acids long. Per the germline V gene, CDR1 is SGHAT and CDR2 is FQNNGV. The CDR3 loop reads CASSLEPLLSGNTIYF. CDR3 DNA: TGTGCCAGCAGCCTCGAACCACTGCTCTCTGGAAACACCATATATTTT.